Detailed here is one T cell receptor (beta chain). The germline V gene has CDR1 DFQATT and CDR2 SNEGSKA (reference sequence). Trimming pared 0 bases from V and 11 bases from J, leaving 17 bases between. This CDR3 comprises 14 residues. The data were obtained in a study of patients and donors after allogeneic stem cell transplantation. MiXCR was run by TCRdb on the RT-PCR reads, yielding one entry per CDR3 protein. Of about 87,000 distinct CDR3 sequences in the sample, around 5% were seen once. Sequenced sample: blood, either unsorted or a sorted T cell fraction (not recorded which). The chain recombines TRBV20-1 with TRBJ1-5; D is perhaps TRBD1 (6 bases). The sequence derives from a human donor who was either an allogeneic HSCT recipient or a stem cell or donor lymphocyte infusion donor (not recorded which). It is not recorded whose cells these are; they may come from a transplant donor. The CDR3: CSARDGGPSSAQHF. For the CDR3, the DNA is TGCAGTGCTAGAGATGGGGGCCCCTCGTCGGCCCAGCATTTT.